Listed here are 22 T cell receptor beta chains from one sample, sequenced in a study of T cell repertoires in ileal Crohn's disease. Repertoires were generated with immunoSEQ multiplex PCR, while TCRdb's copy carries only in-frame clones and drops some. The table includes fewer than 20,000 clones, about 92% detected once. The sample was ileal tissue. All receptors derive from an adult with Crohn's disease.

The chain joins TRBV10-2 to TRBJ2-7; D may be TRBD1 (7 bases). The CDR3 runs 15 residues. Looked up from germline, CDR1 is WSHSY and CDR2 is SAAADI. Trimming took 8 bases from V and 1 from J, leaving 18 bases between them. Here the CDR3 reads CASSWGDSGSYEQYF. DNA of the CDR3: TGCGCCAGCTCCTGGGGGGACAGCGGATCCTACGAGCAGTACTTC.

In DNA, the CDR3 is TGTGCCAGCAGCTTAGCTGCGTCACCGGACTTAGGCTACACCTTC. Its protein product is CASSLAASPDLGYTF. This sequence joins TRBV7-8 and TRBJ1-2; unclear D gene. Germline CDR1 reads SGHVS; CDR2 reads FQNEAQ. Trimming stripped 0 bases from V and 8 bases from J, with 16 bases between. The CDR3 covers 15 residues.

This chain joins TRBV2 and TRBJ1-1; a weak D match, TRBD1 (6 bases). Germline values: CDR1 SNHLY, CDR2 FYNNEI. V gave up 6 bases and J gave up 10 bases, with 24 bases separating them. The CDR3 length is 15 residues. Here the CDR3 DNA reads TGTGCCAGCAGCGTTTTGGGGGCGGAAAAATTGGGAGCTTTCTTT. This codes for CASSVLGAEKLGAFF.

The V call is TRBV7-3, the J call TRBJ2-5; 9 bases are a match to TRBD2. V shed 2 bases, J shed 4 bases, and the junction held 8 bases outside the gene matches. Germline values: CDR1 SGHTA, CDR2 FQGTGA. This CDR3 comprises 16 residues. The CDR3 DNA follows: TGTGCCAGCAGCTTAGAAGCCAGCGGGGGGCGAGAGACCCAGTACTTC. The encoded protein is CASSLEASGGRETQYF.

This clone occurred once. This rearrangement joins TRBV7-9 to TRBJ1-1, with 7 bases that match TRBD1. Germline CDR1 is SEHNR and CDR2 is FQNEAQ (reference sequence). Unmatched junction bases numbered 6, after V lost 6 bases and J lost 2 bases. The CDR3 runs 14 residues. CDR3 bases: TGTGCCAGCAGACCCGACAGGGTTAACACTGAAGCTTTCTTT. It encodes CASRPDRVNTEAFF.

This chain uses TRBV10-3 with TRBJ2-7; D call uncertain. V lost 11 bases to trimming and J lost 4 bases, with 12 bases between them. CDR3 size: 11 residues. From germline, CDR1 is ENHRY and CDR2 SYGVKD. The CDR3 sequence is CAVGSNYEQYF. CDR3 nucleotides: TGTGCCGTCGGGTCCAATTACGAGCAGTACTTC.

V usage is TRBV7-8 and J usage is TRBJ1-2; D uncertain. Germline-derived CDR1 and CDR2 are SGHVS and FQNEAQ. V shed 1 base and J shed 4 bases, with 13 bases lying between them. The CDR3 loop spans 15 amino acids. CDR3 coding DNA: TGTGCCAGCAGCTTAGACCGGCCCGAGGGCTATGGCTACACCTTC. It is translated as CASSLDRPEGYGYTF.

The CDR3 spells CASTPPGLTSGTTQYF. DNA of the CDR3: TGCGCCAGCACCCCCCCGGGGTTGACTAGCGGTACGACCCAGTACTTC. The chain is built from TRBV5-1 and TRBJ2-5; 9 nucleotides align to TRBD2. The CDR3 sequence is 16 residues long. Germline V lookup: CDR1 SGHRS, CDR2 YFSETQ. Unmatched junction bases numbered 16, after V lost 6 bases and J lost 7 bases.

The chain recombines TRBV7-9 with TRBJ1-1; 9 positions agree with TRBD1. Germline CDR1 SEHNR, CDR2 FQNEAQ (reference sequence). This CDR3 is 12 amino acids long. The trim removed 4 bases at V and 12 bases at J, leaving 6 bases unmatched. The CDR3 DNA sequence: TGTGCCAGCAGCTCCGGGGACAGGGAAACTTTCTTT. Protein sequence: CASSSGDRETFF.

The J gene is TRBJ1-1, the V gene TRBV10-3; no firm D call. Trimming cost V 5 bases and J 4 bases, with 14 bases left between them. From germline, CDR1 is ENHRY and CDR2 SYGVKD. This CDR3 comprises 14 residues. CDR3 residues: CAISRRGDGTEAFF. The CDR3 region has the DNA TGTGCCATCAGTCGCCGGGGAGATGGCACTGAAGCTTTCTTT.

This clone was detected once. The chain employs TRBV7-2 and TRBJ1-1; 11 positions match TRBD1. The CDR3 is 16 residues long. Germline CDR1 SGHTA, CDR2 FQGNSA. V shed 0 bases and J 9 bases; nucleotides not matched to a gene: 9. CDR3 in amino acids: CASSLADRGRAKKAFF. CDR3 bases: TGTGCCAGCAGCTTAGCGGACAGGGGGCGGGCTAAAAAAGCTTTCTTT.

This clone was picked up one time. The CDR3 spells CASSIRQVGWDNQPQHF. The CDR3 DNA reads as TGTGCCAGTAGTATAAGACAGGTGGGGTGGGACAATCAGCCCCAGCATTTT. This chain joins TRBV19 and TRBJ1-5; D might be TRBD1 (6 bases). With 2 bases removed from V and 3 bases from J, the gap between germline ends came to 17 bases. Germline assignment: CDR1 LNHDA and CDR2 SQIVND (reference sequence). The CDR3 extends over 17 amino acids. Variable domain in full (rest from reference TRBV19 and TRBJ1-5): DGGITQSPKYLFRKEGQNVTLSCEQNLNHDAMYWYRQDPGQGLRLIYYSQIVNDFQKGDIAEGYSVSREKKESFPLTVTSAQKNPTAFYLCASSIRQVGWDNQPQHFGDGTRLSIL.

The chain has TRBV18 and TRBJ2-7, with a possible D match to TRBD1 (6 bases). The CDR3 sequence is 16 residues long. V lost 2 bases and J 5 bases, leaving 19 bases between the germline ends. The germline V gene encodes CDR1 KGHSH and CDR2 LQKENI. The CDR3 protein is CASSPSEQGRLNEQYF. The CDR3 DNA reads as TGTGCCAGCTCACCATCTGAACAGGGCAGGTTGAACGAGCAGTACTTC. The variable domain in full, completed from reference TRBV18 and TRBJ2-7, reads NAGVMQNPRHLVRRRGQEARLRCSPMKGHSHVYWYRQLPEEGLKFMVYLQKENIIDESGMPKERFSAEFPKEGPSILRIQQVVRGDSAAYFCASSPSEQGRLNEQYFGPGTRLTVT.

This chain links TRBV7-2 with TRBJ2-1; tentative D call: TRBD2 (7 bases). This CDR3 has 15 amino acids. V was trimmed by 2 bases and J by 1 base, leaving 9 bases between them. Germline CDR1 is SGHTA and CDR2 is FQGNSA. This CDR3 is CASSLRGASYNEQFF. CDR3 DNA: TGTGCCAGCAGCTTACGGGGGGCATCCTACAATGAGCAGTTCTTC. Supplemented by reference TRBV7-2 and TRBJ2-1, the full variable domain reads GAGVSQSPSNKVTEKGKDVELRCDPISGHTALYWYRQSLGQGLEFLIYFQGNSAPDKSGLPSDRFSAERTGGSVSTLTIQRTQQEDSAVYLCASSLRGASYNEQFFGPGTRLTVL.

This chain uses TRBV6-6 with TRBJ1-4, with 7 bases lining up with TRBD1. The V segment lost 6 bases and the J segment 5 bases; nucleotides outside the gene matches: 9. CDR3 length equals 15 residues. Germline assignment: CDR1 MNHNY and CDR2 SVGAGI (reference sequence). CDR3 sequence: CASRPRQGKNEKLFF. The CDR3 nucleotides read TGTGCCAGCAGGCCGCGACAGGGCAAGAATGAAAAACTGTTTTTT.

The rearrangement uses TRBV5-8 and TRBJ2-6; D is unresolved. Trimming pared 0 bases from V and 4 bases from J, leaving 2 bases between. This CDR3 has 13 residues. CDR1 SGHTS and CDR2 YDEGEE come from the germline V gene. The CDR3 region has the DNA TGTGCCAGCAGCTTGGTAGGGGCCAACGTCCTGACTTTC. Its protein is CASSLVGANVLTF.

In this sample, this clone turned up once. The rearrangement links TRBV10-3 to TRBJ2-7, with D perhaps TRBD1 (6 bases). The ends were cut back, 6 bases at V and 4 bases at J, with 16 bases in the middle. This CDR3 region has 14 residues. Germline lookup yields CDR1 ENHRY and CDR2 SYGVKD. CDR3 DNA: TGTGCCATCAGGGAGGACAGAAACGCTTACGAGCAGTACTTC. This encodes CAIREDRNAYEQYF.

This clone was seen a single time. This rearrangement joins TRBV7-9 to TRBJ1-2; no definite D call. From germline, CDR1 is SEHNR and CDR2 FQNEAQ (reference sequence). With 5 bases removed from V and 4 bases from J, the gap between germline ends came to 14 bases. The CDR3 runs 14 residues. The CDR3 loop reads CASSHSGNLYGYTF. The CDR3 DNA reads as TGTGCCAGCAGCCATTCCGGGAACCTCTATGGCTACACCTTC.

The rearrangement links TRBV5-1 to TRBJ1-2; D possibly corresponds to TRBD1 (6 bases). The V gene lost 0 bases and the J gene lost 8 bases, with 17 bases spanning the gap. There are 15 residues in the CDR3. CDR1 and CDR2 (germline): SGHRS, YFSETQ. CDR3 loop: CASSLEWGAGAGYTF. CDR3 nucleotide sequence: TGCGCCAGCAGCTTGGAGTGGGGCGCAGGGGCCGGCTACACCTTC.

The V and J genes are TRBV10-3 and TRBJ1-2; D may be TRBD1 (5 bases). The germline V and J ends were trimmed by 3 bases and 9 bases, with 11 bases remaining between them. Per the germline V gene, CDR1 is ENHRY and CDR2 is SYGVKD. The CDR3 loop spans 12 amino acids. CDR3 sequence (DNA): TGTGCCATCAGTGAAGACAGTTCGCGCTACACCTTC. Amino acids: CAISEDSSRYTF.

The V gene is TRBV6-6, the J gene TRBJ1-2; a weak D match, TRBD1 (5 bases). With 1 base removed from V and 0 bases from J, the gap between germline ends came to 9 bases. CDR3 size: 15 residues. Germline values: CDR1 MNHNY, CDR2 SVGAGI (reference sequence). The DNA for the CDR3 is TGTGCCAGCAGTTACTGGGGGGTTGCTAACTATGGCTACACCTTC. Translating gives CASSYWGVANYGYTF.

The chain combines TRBV7-9 with TRBJ1-4; TRBD1 is a possible D gene (6 bases). Germline values: CDR1 SEHNR, CDR2 FQNEAQ (reference sequence). CDR3 length: 16 residues. V dropped 2 bases and J dropped 8 bases, with 18 bases sitting between them. The CDR3 here is CASSLQSPQGNEKLFF. The DNA of the CDR3 is TGTGCCAGCAGCTTACAATCGCCACAGGGCAACGAAAAACTGTTTTTT.